These T cell receptor beta chains were read from a single sample in a study of radiation and T cells in renal cell carcinoma. The assay was immunoSEQ multiplex PCR, and TCRdb's table has in-frame clones only and misses some. The table shows some 46,000 clones, with 80% to 85% occurring only once. The sequenced sample was blood, obtained from a patient whose treatment included radiotherapy and nephrectomy. The receptor source for this set is a woman in her 70s with renal cell carcinoma. CDR3s include the opening cysteine and the closing phenylalanine or tryptophan. D genes are given only for firm matches. Rows may omit the clone size; those that give it use once, few, many or a size class.

clone size | J gene | V gene | D gene | CDR3 protein | CDR3 DNA
. | TRBJ2-5 | TRBV6-1 | TRBD1 | CASREAGTGHQETQYF | TGTGCCAGCAGAGAAGCCGGGACAGGTCACCAAGAGACCCAGTACTTC
. | TRBJ2-5 | TRBV6-5 | . | CASSYTGAQETQYF | TGTGCCAGCAGTTATACCGGGGCCCAAGAGACCCAGTACTTC
. | TRBJ1-2 | TRBV5-5 | TRBD1 | CASGQENIYGYTF | TGTGCCAGCGGACAGGAGAACATCTATGGCTACACCTTC
. | TRBJ2-6 | TRBV6-6 | . | CASRPRGSSGANVLTF | TGTGCCAGCAGACCAAGGGGGAGCTCTGGGGCCAACGTCCTGACTTTC
. | TRBJ2-2 | TRBV5-8 | . | CASSSGGPTGELFF | TGTGCCAGCAGCTCGGGCGGGCCCACCGGGGAGCTGTTTTTT
. | TRBJ1-1 | TRBV18 | . | CASSPSQMNTEAFF | TGTGCCAGCTCACCATCACAGATGAACACTGAAGCTTTCTTT
once | TRBJ2-7 | TRBV5-6 | . | CASSLDGSYEQYF | TGTGCCAGCAGCTTGGACGGCTCCTACGAGCAGTACTTC
. | TRBJ2-7 | TRBV30 | . | CAFARTAEGGSYEQYF | TGTGCCTTTGCCCGGACTGCCGAGGGGGGGTCCTACGAGCAGTACTTC
. | TRBJ2-2 | TRBV11-1 | TRBD2 | CASSTRLAGGTGELFF | TGTGCCAGCAGCACAAGACTAGCGGGAGGGACCGGGGAGCTGTTTTTT
few | TRBJ1-5 | TRBV19 | . | CPMGHNQPQHF | TGTCCGATGGGGCACAATCAGCCCCAGCATTTT
. | TRBJ1-1 | TRBV6-5 | . | CASTQGSSTEAFF | TGTGCCAGCACCCAGGGAAGTTCCACTGAAGCTTTCTTT
. | TRBJ2-1 | TRBV19 | TRBD2 | CASSIAGTSGRTVSSYNEQFF | TGTGCCAGTAGTATAGCGGGGACTAGCGGGAGGACTGTTAGCTCCTACAATGAGCAGTTCTTC
. | TRBJ2-2 | TRBV6-1 | . | CASSEISPKQLFF | TGTGCCAGCAGTGAAATTAGCCCCAAGCAGCTGTTTTTT
. | TRBJ2-1 | TRBV5-6 | TRBD2 | CASSLAGGAYNEQFF | TGTGCCAGCAGCTTGGCGGGGGGGGCCTACAATGAGCAGTTCTTC
. | TRBJ2-1 | TRBV5-1 | . | CASRVRSYNEQFF | TGCGCCAGCAGAGTCAGGTCCTACAATGAGCAGTTCTTC
. | TRBJ2-7 | TRBV5-1 | TRBD2 | CASSLGGGSGRAEQYF | TGCGCCAGCAGCTTGGGCGGAGGTAGCGGGAGGGCCGAGCAGTACTTC
. | TRBJ1-2 | TRBV2 | . | CASMEGANYGYTF | TGTGCCAGCATGGAGGGAGCTAACTATGGCTACACCTTC
. | TRBJ2-1 | TRBV19 | TRBD2 | CASIAGSGGLNEQFF | TGTGCCAGTATTGCAGGGAGCGGGGGGCTAAATGAGCAGTTCTTC
. | TRBJ2-1 | TRBV30 | . | CAWSVGRNEQFF | TGTGCCTGGAGTGTGGGTCGGAATGAGCAGTTCTTC
. | TRBJ2-7 | TRBV13 | TRBD2 | CASSSRSGTSGNYEQYF | TGTGCCAGCAGCTCCCGGTCCGGGACTAGCGGGAACTACGAGCAGTACTTC
. | TRBJ2-1 | TRBV7-9 | . | CASSPASSSYNEQFF | TGTGCCAGCAGCCCTGCGAGTAGCTCCTACAATGAGCAGTTCTTC
. | TRBJ2-5 | TRBV10-1 | TRBD2 | CASSSSGEKETQYF | TGCGCCAGCAGTAGTAGCGGGGAGAAAGAGACCCAGTACTTC
. | TRBJ2-7 | TRBV7-9 | . | CASSLDAHSGQYF | TGTGCCAGCAGCCTAGACGCACATTCGGGGCAGTACTTC
. | TRBJ2-3 | TRBV19 | . | CASTPTALSTDTQYF | TGTGCCAGTACCCCGACAGCGTTAAGCACAGATACGCAGTATTTT
. | TRBJ2-1 | TRBV13 | . | CASSSLSPSSYNEQFF | TGTGCCAGCAGCTCCCTAAGCCCGAGCTCCTACAATGAGCAGTTCTTC
. | TRBJ1-2 | TRBV4-2 | . | CASSQDLAYGYTF | TGTGCCAGCAGCCAAGATCTCGCCTATGGCTACACCTTC
few | TRBJ1-2 | TRBV29-1 | . | CSVVGLYGYTF | TGCAGCGTGGTGGGTCTGTATGGCTACACCTTC
. | TRBJ1-1 | TRBV5-1 | TRBD1 | CASSIGQANTEAFF | TGCGCCAGCAGCATCGGACAGGCTAACACTGAAGCTTTCTTT
. | TRBJ2-1 | TRBV11-2 | TRBD2 | CASSSGLAGGLNEQFF | TGTGCCAGCAGCTCCGGACTAGCGGGGGGTTTGAATGAGCAGTTCTTC
. | TRBJ1-2 | TRBV19 | TRBD1 | CASSLQGAFDSGYTF | TGTGCCAGTAGTCTACAGGGGGCGTTTGACTCTGGCTACACCTTC
few | TRBJ2-7 | TRBV2 | TRBD2 | CASRGGFSGSSYEQYF | TGTGCCAGCAGAGGGGGGTTTAGCGGGAGCTCCTACGAGCAGTACTTC
. | TRBJ1-1 | TRBV7-2 | . | CASSPAGRDTEAFF | TGTGCCAGCAGCCCAGCCGGGCGGGACACTGAAGCTTTCTTT
. | TRBJ1-2 | TRBV27 | . | CASSLIRVHGYTF | TGTGCCAGCAGTTTAATCAGGGTCCATGGCTACACCTTC
. | TRBJ1-2 | TRBV7-9 | TRBD1 | CASSLAMGAGGEDGYTF | TGTGCCAGCAGCTTGGCAATGGGAGCAGGGGGCGAAGATGGCTACACCTTC
. | TRBJ1-5 | TRBV5-6 | . | CASSLLGNQPQHF | TGTGCCAGCAGCTTGCTGGGGAATCAGCCCCAGCATTTT
. | TRBJ2-7 | TRBV10-2 | TRBD1 | CASSESIRTGNYEQYF | TGCGCCAGCAGTGAGAGTATCAGGACAGGAAACTACGAGCAGTACTTC
once | TRBJ2-3 | TRBV4-3 | . | CASSQGWREGLYGTDTQYF | TGCGCCAGCAGCCAAGGGTGGCGGGAAGGCTTATATGGCACAGATACGCAGTATTTT
. | TRBJ2-7 | TRBV9 | TRBD2 | CASSSGASGSLSGDEQYF | TGTGCCAGCAGCTCGGGGGCTAGCGGGAGCCTCAGCGGGGACGAGCAGTACTTC
. | TRBJ1-4 | TRBV7-9 | . | CASSQIGEGEKLFF | TGTGCCAGCAGCCAGATAGGTGAGGGAGAAAAACTGTTTTTT
. | TRBJ2-5 | TRBV4-3 | TRBD2 | CASSLYPGLAGEETQYF | TGCGCCAGCAGCCTCTACCCGGGACTAGCGGGAGAAGAGACCCAGTACTTC
few | TRBJ2-3 | TRBV6-1 | . | CASLRDASGADTQYF | TGTGCCAGCTTAAGGGACGCCTCGGGTGCAGATACGCAGTATTTT
. | TRBJ2-5 | TRBV19 | . | CASHGVGGQETQYF | TGTGCCAGCCACGGGGTAGGGGGCCAAGAGACCCAGTACTTC
many | TRBJ1-1 | TRBV9 | . | CASSEGQNTEAFF | TGTGCCAGCAGCGAAGGACAGAACACTGAAGCTTTCTTT
. | TRBJ2-1 | TRBV5-1 | . | CASSLGWGPVYNEQFF | TGCGCCAGCAGCTTGGGTTGGGGGCCGGTCTACAATGAGCAGTTCTTC
. | TRBJ2-3 | TRBV10-1 | TRBD2 | CASSESGETSGGVGFTDTQYF | TGCGCCAGCAGTGAGTCAGGAGAGACTAGCGGGGGGGTCGGGTTCACAGATACGCAGTATTTT
. | TRBJ1-6 | TRBV5-6 | . | CASSLPTSPLHF | TGTGCCAGCAGCTTGCCGACGTCACCCCTCCACTTT
. | TRBJ2-5 | TRBV7-2 | . | CASSLAGAETQYF | TGTGCCAGCAGCTTAGCAGGGGCTGAGACCCAGTACTTC
once | TRBJ2-3 | TRBV4-2 | . | CASSQDVRDTQYF | TGTGCCAGCAGCCAAGATGTACGAGATACGCAGTATTTT
. | TRBJ1-5 | TRBV21-1 | . | CASSKGGVLSSQPQHF | TGTGCCAGCAGCAAAGGTGGGGTCTTATCTAGTCAGCCCCAGCATTTT
. | TRBJ2-2 | TRBV12-5 | TRBD2 | CASGLVGTSGIGTGELFF | TGTGCTAGTGGTTTGGTGGGGACTAGCGGGATTGGCACCGGGGAGCTGTTTTTT
. | TRBJ1-5 | TRBV5-5 | . | CASSLQGSNQPQHF | TGTGCCAGCAGCTTGCAGGGGAGCAATCAGCCCCAGCATTTT
. | TRBJ2-1 | TRBV4-1 | . | CASSHVTDNNEQFF | TGCGCCAGCAGCCATGTGACGGATAACAATGAGCAGTTCTTC
once | TRBJ2-5 | TRBV5-4 | . | CASNLRGETQYF | TGTGCCAGCAATTTACGGGGGGAGACCCAGTACTTC
few | TRBJ1-4 | TRBV5-1 | TRBD1 | CASSLGQQGFPNEKLFF | TGCGCCAGCAGCTTGGGCCAACAGGGGTTCCCTAATGAAAAACTGTTTTTT